A selection of T cell receptor beta chains follows, all from one sample in a study of siplizumab effects on memory and regulatory T cells. Profiling relied on immunoSEQ multiplex PCR, and the TCRdb table lists in-frame clones only, not all of them. The table has over 70,000 clones, 85% to 95% seen once; the top ten hold about a fifth. The material sequenced was CD8+ T cells sorted from blood. The receptors were sampled from a human donor in good health. Both conserved end residues are part of each CDR3. A D gene is named only where the DNA matches it firmly. Size values are once, few and many counts, or a class for expanded clones, and some rows have none.

>TRBV28|.|TRBJ2-3|TRBD1
CASSLGAVGQGVFADTQYF
TGTGCCAGCAGTTTAGGCGCTGTTGGTCAGGGGGTTTTCGCAGATACGCAGTATTTT
>TRBV9|.|TRBJ2-1|.
CASSGGTSYNEQFF
TGTGCCAGCAGCGGAGGGACCTCCTACAATGAGCAGTTCTTC
>TRBV19|.|TRBJ2-1|.
CASVGSYNEQFF
TGTGCCAGTGTAGGGTCCTACAATGAGCAGTTCTTC
>TRBV2|.|TRBJ2-7|.
CASSDPGVAYEQYF
TGTGCCAGCAGTGACCCAGGGGTGGCCTACGAGCAGTACTTC
>TRBV4-2|once|TRBJ2-7|.
CASSLRNTGDEQYF
TGTGCCAGCAGCCTAAGAAATACTGGGGACGAGCAGTACTTC
>TRBV28|.|TRBJ2-7|TRBD1
CASAGTGRHEQYF
TGTGCCAGCGCCGGGACAGGGAGACACGAGCAGTACTTC
>TRBV6-5|.|TRBJ1-2|.
CASSYSDNGYTF
TGTGCCAGCAGTTACAGCGATAATGGCTACACCTTC
>TRBV29-1|.|TRBJ2-7|.
CSVEITGPFSYEQYF
TGCAGCGTTGAAATAACGGGACCCTTCTCCTACGAGCAGTACTTC
>TRBV25-1|once|TRBJ2-7|.
CASSGTAAYEQYF
TGTGCCAGCAGTGGGACAGCCGCATACGAGCAGTACTTC
>TRBV4-1|once|TRBJ2-2|.
CASSPNSNTGELFF
TGCGCCAGCAGCCCGAATTCCAACACCGGGGAGCTGTTTTTT
>TRBV27|.|TRBJ2-7|.
CASSLDSNYEQYF
TGTGCCAGCAGTTTAGACAGCAACTACGAGCAGTACTTC
>TRBV9|.|TRBJ1-1|.
CASSAGSSTEAFF
TGTGCCAGCAGTGCTGGGTCCTCCACTGAAGCTTTCTTT
>TRBV29-1|.|TRBJ2-1|.
CSVEYSYNEQFF
TGCAGCGTGGAATACTCCTACAATGAGCAGTTCTTC
>TRBV2|few|TRBJ2-1|.
CAGGEEYNEQFF
TGTGCCGGCGGGGAAGAGTACAATGAGCAGTTCTTC
>TRBV5-1|.|TRBJ2-1|TRBD1
CASSLWDRARNEQFF
TGCGCCAGCAGCTTGTGGGACAGGGCAAGGAATGAGCAGTTCTTC
>TRBV5-6|.|TRBJ2-5|.
CASSLGGRETQYF
TGTGCCAGCAGCTTGGGGGGCAGAGAGACCCAGTACTTC
>TRBV6-6|.|TRBJ2-7|.
CASSLMTAPYEQYF
TGTGCCAGCAGCTTAATGACAGCGCCCTACGAGCAGTACTTC
>TRBV7-6|.|TRBJ2-7|.
CASSPGGEYEQYF
TGTGCCAGCAGCCCGGGTGGGGAATACGAGCAGTACTTC
>TRBV15|.|TRBJ2-7|.
CATRVEWGDDYEQYF
TGTGCCACCAGGGTGGAATGGGGGGACGACTACGAGCAGTACTTC
>TRBV4-1|few|TRBJ1-5|.
CASSQDLGLNQPQHF
TGCGCCAGCAGCCAAGACTTGGGGTTGAATCAGCCCCAGCATTTT
>TRBV5-5|.|TRBJ2-7|.
CASSLGPTEEQYF
TGTGCCAGCAGCTTGGGGCCAACCGAAGAGCAGTACTTC
>TRBV19|.|TRBJ2-1|.
CASSAVARVYNEQFF
TGTGCCAGTAGTGCCGTAGCGAGAGTATACAATGAGCAGTTCTTC
>TRBV27|once|TRBJ2-7|TRBD2
CANPREGPNEQYF
TGTGCCAACCCGCGGGAGGGCCCCAACGAGCAGTACTTC
>TRBV27|.|TRBJ2-1|TRBD2
CASSSRAGVVYNEQFF
TGTGCCAGCAGCTCCCGGGCGGGAGTTGTCTACAATGAGCAGTTCTTC
>TRBV7-9|.|TRBJ1-1|.
CASSLVRAAEAFF
TGTGCCAGCAGCTTAGTAAGGGCCGCTGAAGCTTTCTTT
>TRBV6-6|.|TRBJ2-7|TRBD2
CASSPGLGPYEQYF
TGTGCCAGCAGTCCGGGACTAGGACCCTACGAGCAGTACTTC
>TRBV27|.|TRBJ2-3|.
CASSLYPGDTQYF
TGTGCCAGCAGTTTATACCCCGGCGATACGCAGTATTTT
>TRBV7-6|.|TRBJ2-5|.
CASSLREGANQETQYF
TGTGCCAGCAGCCTCAGGGAGGGGGCGAACCAAGAGACCCAGTACTTC
>TRBV6-1|.|TRBJ2-1|TRBD1
CASSKQGVIYNEQFF
TGTGCCAGCAGTAAACAGGGGGTAATCTACAATGAGCAGTTCTTC
>TRBV6-1|.|TRBJ1-1|.
CASIRWGDTEAFF
TGTGCCAGCATCCGGTGGGGGGACACTGAAGCTTTCTTT
>TRBV2|.|TRBJ1-1|.
CASSVEGTEAFF
TGTGCCAGCAGTGTGGAGGGGACTGAAGCTTTCTTT
>TRBV19|.|TRBJ2-1|.
CASSIVRPPNEQFF
TGTGCCAGTAGTATTGTTAGACCCCCGAATGAGCAGTTCTTC
>TRBV7-9|.|TRBJ2-3|TRBD2
CASSLQTGGPTDTQYF
TGTGCCAGCAGCTTACAAACGGGAGGGCCCACAGATACGCAGTATTTT
>TRBV10-3|once|TRBJ2-3|.
CAIRESTDTQYF
TGTGCCATCAGAGAATCCACAGATACGCAGTATTTT
>TRBV6-5|.|TRBJ2-7|TRBD2
CASRNGGTSAPNGYF
TGTGCCAGCAGAAACGGGGGGACTAGCGCCCCAAACGGGTACTTC
>TRBV4-1|.|TRBJ2-7|TRBD2
CASKTGTSGTYEQYF
TGCGCCAGCAAAACCGGGACTAGCGGGACCTACGAGCAGTACTTC
>TRBV7-9|.|TRBJ1-2|.
CASRGGYGYTF
TGTGCCAGCAGAGGGGGATATGGCTACACCTTC
>TRBV13|.|TRBJ2-3|.
CASSFGGNTADTQYF
TGTGCCAGCAGCTTTGGTGGAAATACTGCGGATACGCAGTATTTT
>TRBV11-2|once|TRBJ2-2|.
CASSLGSIITGELFF
TGTGCCAGCAGCTTAGGGTCCATCATTACCGGGGAGCTGTTTTTT
>TRBV19|.|TRBJ2-6|TRBD1
CASSTPGQGISGANVLTF
TGTGCCAGTAGTACCCCGGGACAGGGTATCTCCGGGGCCAACGTCCTGACTTTC
>TRBV11-2|.|TRBJ2-5|.
CASSLNYQEETQYF
TGTGCCAGCAGCTTAAACTACCAAGAAGAGACCCAGTACTTC
>TRBV6-4|.|TRBJ2-3|.
CASSDSGQFTDTQYF
TGTGCCAGCAGTGACTCGGGGCAGTTCACAGATACGCAGTATTTT
>TRBV5-1|.|TRBJ2-7|.
CASSLRTAYEQYF
TGCGCCAGCAGCTTAAGGACTGCCTACGAGCAGTACTTC
>TRBV7-9|.|TRBJ2-1|.
CASGPLNEQFF
TGTGCCAGCGGTCCGCTGAATGAGCAGTTCTTC